Below are 23 T cell receptor beta chains sequenced from a single sample in a study of blood T cell repertoires in COVID-19. Sequencing was performed with immunoSEQ multiplex PCR; in TCRdb, only in-frame clones are kept and a portion is missing. The repertoire has roughly 200,000 clones, roughly 87% of them found once; the top ten carry 10%. Sequencing was performed on PBMCs or T cells enriched from blood (not recorded which). The source is a young man with acute COVID-19.

This clone was detected once. J is TRBJ2-7 and V is TRBV12-5; 9 bases agree with TRBD1. The CDR3 extends over 16 amino acids. Germline CDR1 reads LGHNT; CDR2 reads FRNRAP. J gave up 5 bases and V 6 bases, and 14 bases lay outside the gene matches. The DNA of the CDR3 is TGTGCTAGTGGGATCGCCCCGACAGGGGGAATAGACGAGCAGTACTTC. Amino acids: CASGIAPTGGIDEQYF.

This clone was detected ten times or more. The sample has other DNA sequences that encode this CDR3 too. This chain joins TRBV7-9 and TRBJ2-7; no clear D. V lost 0 bases and J lost 0, with 6 bases in between. The CDR3 has 14 amino acids. Per germline, CDR1 SEHNR and CDR2 FQNEAQ (reference sequence). The CDR3: CASSLAGLSYEQYF. The CDR3, as DNA: TGTGCCAGCAGCTTAGCGGGCCTCTCCTACGAGCAGTACTTC. Together with reference TRBV7-9 and TRBJ2-7, the CDR3 gives the full variable domain: DTGVSQNPRHKITKRGQNVTFRCDPISEHNRLYWYRQTLGQGPEFLTYFQNEAQLEKSRLLSDRFSAERPKGSFSTLEIQRTEQGDSAMYLCASSLAGLSYEQYFGPGTRLTVT.

This clone has a handful of counts. J is TRBJ2-7 and V is TRBV7-5; the D call of TRBD2 is as the table states it, not checked on the DNA. TRBV7-5 is a pseudogene locus. The CDR3 has 15 residues. CDR3 DNA: TGTGCCAGAAGCCTCCGGCTAGCGGGAGGACGCGAGCAGTACTTC. Translated, it gives CARSLRLAGGREQYF.

V is TRBV6-5 and J is TRBJ1-2; D unclear. This CDR3 is 15 amino acids long. Germline V gives CDR1 MNHEY, CDR2 SVGAGI. V was pared by 1 base and J by 3 bases, with 12 bases between. CDR3 in DNA: TGTGCCAGCAGTTACTTATACGGTGTGGACTATGGCTACACCTTC. Its translation: CASSYLYGVDYGYTF.

CDR3 DNA sequence: TGTGCCAGTAGTATAGGCCCCGACGTGGGACAGTCCTACGAGCAGTACTTC. Translated: CASSIGPDVGQSYEQYF. The J gene is TRBJ2-7, the V gene TRBV19; 7 bases map to TRBD1. The junction had 10 bases not matched to a gene; V was cut back by 1 base and J by 1 base. Germline lookup yields CDR1 LNHDA and CDR2 SQIVND (reference sequence). The CDR3 covers 17 residues. Using reference TRBV19 and TRBJ2-7 for the parts outside the CDR3, the full variable domain is DGGITQSPKYLFRKEGQNVTLSCEQNLNHDAMYWYRQDPGQGLRLIYYSQIVNDFQKGDIAEGYSVSREKKESFPLTVTSAQKNPTAFYLCASSIGPDVGQSYEQYFGPGTRLTVT.

The rearrangement links TRBV6-5 to TRBJ1-5; 10 bases are a match to TRBD1. CDR1 is MNHEY and CDR2 is SVGAGI in the germline V gene. V dropped 2 bases and J dropped 4; count of bases not matched to a gene: 5. The CDR3 covers 16 residues. The CDR3 DNA reads TGTGCCAGCAGTTACGGGGACAGGGGCGGGAATCAGCCCCAGCATTTT. Residues: CASSYGDRGGNQPQHF.

The sample holds a few counts of this clone. The V gene is TRBV11-2, the J gene TRBJ2-3; TRBD2 matches at 11 bases. The V gene's germline CDR1 is SGHAT and CDR2 FQNNGV. CDR3 length: 16 residues. The trim removed 4 bases at V and 3 bases at J, leaving 6 bases unmatched. CDR3 nucleotide sequence: TGTGCCAGCAGCTGGTCCTTAGCGGGAGGGACAGATACGCAGTATTTT. Protein sequence: CASSWSLAGGTDTQYF.

This sequence joins TRBV7-9 and TRBJ1-4, with a possible D match to TRBD1 (5 bases). Trimming shortened V by 1 base and J by 5 bases, and 14 bases separated the two germline ends. The CDR3 is 16 amino acids. Germline assignment: CDR1 SEHNR and CDR2 FQNEAQ (reference sequence). CDR3 nucleotides: TGTGCCAGCAGCTTAGGGTTCGGGGGGATCAATGAAAAACTGTTTTTT. It specifies CASSLGFGGINEKLFF.

The rearrangement joins TRBV11-3 to TRBJ2-5, with D possibly matching TRBD1 (5 bases). Trimming cost V 2 bases and J 5 bases, with 15 bases left between them. The CDR3 runs 15 residues. Per germline, CDR1 SGHNT and CDR2 YENEEA. CDR3 sequence (DNA): TGTGCCAGCAGCTTAAGTCTTAGGGGATTGGAGACCCAGTACTTC. Translated: CASSLSLRGLETQYF.

This clone was seen only once. V gene TRBV9 combines with J gene TRBJ2-4; D is uncertain. The CDR3 totals 14 residues. Trimming left V 0 bases short and J 4 bases short, with 8 bases between. Germline V gene lookup returns CDR1 SGDLS and CDR2 YYNGEE. CDR3 DNA sequence: TGTGCCAGCAGCGTAGGGTCAGGAAAAAACATTCAGTACTTC. This gives the protein CASSVGSGKNIQYF. Full variable domain (rest looked up from reference TRBV9 and TRBJ2-4): DSGVTQTPKHLITATGQRVTLRCSPRSGDLSVYWYQQSLDQGLQFLIQYYNGEERAKGNILERFSAQQFPDLHSELNLSSLELGDSALYFCASSVGSGKNIQYFGAGTRLSVL.

This clone appeared a few times. The gene calls are TRBV30 and TRBJ1-6; 7 bases match TRBD1. In germline, CDR1 is GTSNPN, CDR2 SVGIG (reference sequence). CDR3 length: 15 residues. V trimming: 0 bases; J trimming: 7 bases; junction bases outside the gene matches: 6. CDR3 in amino acids: CAWSVNQGGNSPLHF. CDR3 DNA: TGTGCCTGGAGTGTAAATCAGGGGGGAAATTCACCCCTCCACTTT.

The CDR3 is CASAISGGLNQPQHF. In nucleotides, the CDR3 is TGTGCTAGTGCCATTTCGGGGGGGCTCAATCAGCCCCAGCATTTT. This chain connects TRBV12-5 to TRBJ1-5; D is possibly TRBD1 (6 bases). Trimming took 7 bases from V and 3 from J, leaving 16 bases between them. CDR1 is LGHNT and CDR2 is FRNRAP in the germline V gene. The CDR3 length is 15 residues.

The CDR3 DNA is TGTGCCAGCAGACCCCCGGGGTACGAGCAGTACTTC. Translating it yields CASRPPGYEQYF. This chain uses TRBV2 with TRBJ2-7; a weak D match, TRBD2 (5 bases). Germline loops: CDR1 SNHLY, CDR2 FYNNEI. Deletions cut 6 bases from V and 4 bases from J, with 10 bases between. CDR3 size: 12 residues.

Turning to this clone: A much larger clone sits a single nucleotide away, making a read error possible. The chain recombines TRBV13 with TRBJ2-3; 12 bases line up with TRBD2. The CDR3 contains 15 residues. Germline V gene data show CDR1 as PRHDT and CDR2 as FYEKMQ (reference sequence). V shed 5 bases and J 0 bases; nucleotides not matched to a gene: 0. CDR3 amino acids: CASSGTSGSTDTQYF. The CDR3 region has the DNA TGTGCCAGCAGCGGGACTAGCGGGAGCACAGATACGCAGTATTTT.

As DNA, the CDR3 is TGTGCCAGCAGAATGACAGGGGCCCCTTATAATTCACCCCTCCACTTT. Translation gives CASRMTGAPYNSPLHF. This chain uses TRBV27 with TRBJ1-6; TRBD1 matches at 8 bases. The V gene's germline CDR1 is MNHEY and CDR2 SMNVEV (reference sequence). The CDR3 is 16 residues long. The trim removed 6 bases at V and 4 bases at J, leaving 8 bases unmatched.

The rearrangement joins TRBV6-4 to TRBJ2-1; 7 bases are shared with TRBD1. Germline loops: CDR1 MRHNA, CDR2 SNTAGT. CDR3 length: 15 amino acids. With 6 bases clipped from V and 8 bases from J, the junction kept 13 bases outside the gene matches. DNA of the CDR3: TGTGCCAGCAGCCAGCGGTACGGACAGGTCGATGAGCAGTTCTTC. Its protein product is CASSQRYGQVDEQFF.

The chain uses TRBV6-5 and TRBJ2-1; TRBD1 matches 10 bases. Looked up from germline, CDR1 is MNHEY and CDR2 is SVGAGI. Trimming at V came to 6 bases and at J to 10 bases, leaving 6 bases not matched to a gene. The CDR3 contains 13 residues. CDR3 protein: CASRGQGEGEQFF. The DNA of the CDR3 is TGTGCCAGCAGAGGACAGGGGGAGGGCGAGCAGTTCTTC.

This clone appeared a single time. V usage is TRBV28 and J usage is TRBJ2-5; D is undetermined. V was cut by 5 bases and J by 0 bases, with 7 bases left in between. From germline, CDR1 is MDHEN and CDR2 SYDVKM. This CDR3 spans 13 amino acids. DNA for the CDR3: TGTGCCAGCAGTGACGGGTACCAAGAGACCCAGTACTTC. Amino acid sequence: CASSDGYQETQYF.

J is TRBJ2-5 and V is TRBV10-3; perhaps TRBD2 as D (6 bases). This CDR3 spans 11 amino acids. The germline V gene has CDR1 ENHRY and CDR2 SYGVKD. Trimming removed 8 bases at V and 5 bases at J, with 9 bases between. CDR3 sequence reads: CAIGGGETQYF. The DNA of the CDR3 is TGTGCCATCGGAGGAGGGGAGACCCAGTACTTC.

The V call is TRBV4-1, the J call TRBJ1-2; no firm D call. This CDR3 contains 14 residues. The V gene lost 0 bases and the J gene lost 4 bases, with 9 bases spanning the gap. The germline gives CDR1 MGHRA, CDR2 YSYEKL. The CDR3 nucleotides are TGCGCCAGCAGCCAAGATTTCCGGGTCTATGGCTACACCTTC. It encodes CASSQDFRVYGYTF.

The V gene is TRBV27, the J gene TRBJ1-4; D possibly corresponds to TRBD1 (5 bases). Trimming took off 2 bases at V and 3 bases at J, with 10 bases between the two ends. The germline gives CDR1 MNHEY, CDR2 SMNVEV (reference sequence). The CDR3 totals 15 residues. The CDR3 region has the DNA TGTGCCAGCAGTTTAGCTTCAGGGTCTAATGAAAAACTGTTTTTT. It specifies CASSLASGSNEKLFF.

This chain connects TRBV29-1 to TRBJ1-1; TRBD1 aligns across 7 bases. Germline values: CDR1 SQVTM, CDR2 ANQGSEA. The CDR3 runs to 17 residues. V gave up 1 base and J gave up 1 base; unmatched junction bases: 12. The CDR3 sequence is CSVEGGLDRVGNTEAFF. DNA of the CDR3: TGCAGCGTTGAAGGGGGTCTAGACAGGGTCGGGAACACTGAAGCTTTCTTT.

This clone was counted many times. In nucleotides, the CDR3 is TGTGCCTGGAATTCCCAGGGGGCGAATCAGCCCCAGCATTTT. Encoded protein: CAWNSQGANQPQHF. The chain has TRBV30 and TRBJ1-5; the match to TRBD1 covers 8 bases. This CDR3 is 14 amino acids long. V shed 4 bases, J shed 4 bases, and the junction held 6 bases outside the gene matches. Germline-derived CDR1 and CDR2 are GTSNPN and SVGIG (reference sequence).